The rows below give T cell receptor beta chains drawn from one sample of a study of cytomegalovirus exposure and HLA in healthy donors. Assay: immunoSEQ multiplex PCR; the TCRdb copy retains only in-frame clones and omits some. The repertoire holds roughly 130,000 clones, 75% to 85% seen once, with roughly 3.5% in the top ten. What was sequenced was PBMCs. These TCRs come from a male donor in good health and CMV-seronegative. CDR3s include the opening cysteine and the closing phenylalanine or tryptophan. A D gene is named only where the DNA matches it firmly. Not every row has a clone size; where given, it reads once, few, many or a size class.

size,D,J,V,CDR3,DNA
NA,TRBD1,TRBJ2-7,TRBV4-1,CASSHEGYRDSPYEQYF,TGCGCCAGCAGCCACGAAGGGTACCGGGACAGTCCCTACGAGCAGTACTTC
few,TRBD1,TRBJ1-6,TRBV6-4,CASSPRTGGGSPLHF,TGTGCCAGCAGCCCCAGGACAGGGGGGGGTTCACCCCTCCACTTT
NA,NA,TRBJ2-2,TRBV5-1,CASSNVGVGDTGELFF,TGCGCCAGCAGTAATGTAGGGGTCGGTGACACCGGGGAGCTGTTTTTT
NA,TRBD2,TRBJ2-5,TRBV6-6,CGGSGRVWEETQYF,TGTGGAGGAAGCGGGAGGGTTTGGGAAGAGACCCAGTACTTC
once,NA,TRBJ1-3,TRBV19,CASTVVSGNTIYF,TGTGCCAGTACTGTTGTCTCTGGAAACACCATATATTTT
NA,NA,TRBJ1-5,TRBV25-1,CASSDRVNQPQHF,TGTGCCAGCAGTGACAGGGTCAATCAGCCCCAGCATTTT
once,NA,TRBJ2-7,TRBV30,CAWVDRQSSYEQYF,TGTGCCTGGGTTGACAGGCAGAGCTCCTACGAGCAGTACTTC
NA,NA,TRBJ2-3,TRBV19,CASNGRVSTDTQYF,TGTGCCAGTAATGGGCGGGTCAGCACAGATACGCAGTATTTT
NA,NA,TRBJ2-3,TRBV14,CASSQEARGGADTQYF,TGTGCCAGCAGCCAAGAGGCCAGGGGCGGCGCAGATACGCAGTATTTT
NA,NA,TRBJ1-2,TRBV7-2,CASSLAPVGYTF,TGTGCCAGCAGCTTAGCTCCAGTCGGCTACACCTTC
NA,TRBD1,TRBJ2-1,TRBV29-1,CSVELHRGRYYYNEQFF,TGCAGCGTTGAACTTCACAGGGGGCGCTACTACTACAATGAGCAGTTCTTC
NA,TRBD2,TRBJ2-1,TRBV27,CASSLREGGNEQFF,TGTGCCAGCAGTTTACGGGAGGGAGGCAATGAGCAGTTCTTC
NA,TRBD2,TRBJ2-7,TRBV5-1,CASSLGLAVSSYEQYF,TGCGCCAGCAGCTTGGGACTAGCGGTTAGCTCCTACGAGCAGTACTTC
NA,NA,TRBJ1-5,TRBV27,CASSPYRSNQPQHF,TGTGCCAGCAGTCCTTACAGGAGCAATCAGCCCCAGCATTTT
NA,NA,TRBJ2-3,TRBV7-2,CASSLGQQSSSTDTQYF,TGTGCCAGCAGCTTAGGACAGCAAAGTTCTAGCACAGATACGCAGTATTTT